A selection of T cell receptor beta chains follows, all from one sample in a study of T cells after posttransplantation cyclophosphamide. Data came from immunoSEQ multiplex PCR; TCRdb stores just in-frame clones and leaves some out. The repertoire holds about 52,000 clones, with roughly 94% as singletons. Source material: PBMCs. The receptors were gathered from a woman in her 30s in good health and a related stem cell transplant donor. Both conserved end residues are trimmed from each CDR3.

>12|TRBV4-1|TRBJ2-7
ASSQEDNSYEQY
>15|TRBV5-4|TRBJ1-6
ASSLGLAGAYNSPLH
>12|TRBV6-1|TRBJ1-1
ASTRGQGDTEAF
>13|TRBV9|TRBJ2-1
ASSVEGGVYNEQF
>14|TRBV9|TRBJ2-3
ASSVQAGGNTDTQY
>15|TRBV11-3|TRBJ2-6
ASSSRKGDSGANVLT
>13|TRBV6-5|TRBJ1-1
ASRPPTGGYTEAF
>13|TRBV28|TRBJ1-1
ASSLTGTGNTEAF
>13|TRBV5-4|TRBJ1-6
ASSLQGSYNSPLH
>11|TRBV6-6|TRBJ1-6
ASSYSDNSPLH
>11|TRBV5-1|TRBJ2-2
ASSLRGVGELF
>14|TRBV4-3|TRBJ2-7
ASSHRIGDSGYEQY
>14|TRBV7-7|TRBJ2-5
ASSLLGGGLGETQY
>12|TRBV9|TRBJ2-3
ASSVAGNTDTQY
>13|TRBV10-3|TRBJ1-1
AISEGTTAGTEAF
>11|TRBV11-2|TRBJ1-4
ASSLGGDEKLF
>11|TRBV19|TRBJ1-1
ASSMEGGTEAF
>13|TRBV18|TRBJ2-5
ASSPPASGQETQY
>12|TRBV6-1|TRBJ1-1
ASIIGGGNTEAF
>15|TRBV19|TRBJ1-4
ASSTTGIRTTNEKLF
>11|TRBV4-2|TRBJ1-5
ASSSQLNQPQH
>14|TRBV19|TRBJ1-2
ASSVGQGALAYGYT
>13|TRBV6-4|TRBJ2-3
ASSEDSGSTDTQY
>14|TRBV18|TRBJ1-1
ASSLSGDRMNTEAF
>11|TRBV19|TRBJ1-1
VHLPSRGTEAF
>13|TRBV4-1|TRBJ1-5
ASSQTDRGYQPQH
>13|TRBV29-1|TRBJ2-7
SAGSVAVFTYEQY
>13|TRBV6-4|TRBJ1-2
ASSVGQGSYYGYT